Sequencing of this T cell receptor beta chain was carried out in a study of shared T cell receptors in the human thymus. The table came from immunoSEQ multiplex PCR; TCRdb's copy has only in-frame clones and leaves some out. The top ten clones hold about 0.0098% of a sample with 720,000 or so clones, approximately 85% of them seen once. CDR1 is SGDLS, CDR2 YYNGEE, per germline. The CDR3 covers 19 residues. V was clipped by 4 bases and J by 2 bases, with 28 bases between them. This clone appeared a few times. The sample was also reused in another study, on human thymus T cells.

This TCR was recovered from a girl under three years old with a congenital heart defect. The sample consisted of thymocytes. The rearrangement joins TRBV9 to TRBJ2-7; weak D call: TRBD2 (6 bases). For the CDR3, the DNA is TGTGCCAGCAGCCCCCAAACAGAAACTGGGACTCCTCTCACCTACGAGCAGTACTTC. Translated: CASSPQTETGTPLTYEQYF. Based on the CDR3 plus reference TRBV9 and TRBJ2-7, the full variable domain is DSGVTQTPKHLITATGQRVTLRCSPRSGDLSVYWYQQSLDQGLQFLIQYYNGEERAKGNILERFSAQQFPDLHSELNLSSLELGDSALYFCASSPQTETGTPLTYEQYFGPGTRLTVT.